A single sample gave rise to the 11 T cell receptor beta chains below, sequenced in a study of beta chain features in type 1 diabetes. Investigators reverse transcribed all isolated RNA, so they sequenced expressed TCRB transcripts. Repertoires were generated with immunoSEQ multiplex PCR, while TCRdb's copy carries only in-frame clones and drops some. Of hundreds of thousands of clones in the sample, 30% were seen once. The sample was naive CD4+ T cells from blood. Receptors were obtained from a man in his late teens or twenties in good health.

The chain recombines TRBV7-2 with TRBJ1-3; D gene unclear. The CDR3 is 12 amino acids. In germline, CDR1 is SGHTA, CDR2 FQGNSA. Trimming left V 5 bases short and J 4 bases short, with 6 bases between. The DNA of the CDR3 is TGTGCCAGCAGCGCGCAGGGAAACACCATATATTTT. Translating gives CASSAQGNTIYF.

This clone was seen a few times. The rearrangement joins TRBV30 to TRBJ2-1, with 12 positions matching TRBD2. This CDR3 spans 14 amino acids. The ends lost 3 bases at V and 5 bases at J; junction bases unmatched: 2. Germline loops: CDR1 GTSNPN, CDR2 SVGIG (reference sequence). This chain's CDR3 is CAWSRTSGNNEQFF. Written as DNA, the CDR3 is TGTGCCTGGAGCCGGACTAGCGGGAACAATGAGCAGTTCTTC.

The chain links TRBV29-1 to TRBJ1-1, with 8 bases that match TRBD1. Germline V gene lookup returns CDR1 SQVTM and CDR2 ANQGSEA. Unmatched junction bases numbered 10, after V lost 7 bases and J lost 0 bases. The CDR3 spans 15 residues. CDR3 DNA sequence: TGCAGCGCCTTTGGACAGGGTCTCATGAACACTGAAGCTTTCTTT. Encoded protein: CSAFGQGLMNTEAFF. The full variable domain, completed using reference TRBV29-1 and TRBJ1-1, is SAVISQKPSRDICQRGTSLTIQCQVDSQVTMMFWYRQQPGQSLTLIATANQGSEATYESGFVIDKFPISRPNLTFSTLTVSNMSPEDSSIYLCSAFGQGLMNTEAFFGQGTRLTVV.

This clone was counted a few times. The chain couples TRBV5-1 to TRBJ2-7, with 11 bases fitting TRBD2. The CDR3 runs 13 residues. V lost 3 bases and J lost 7; bases outside the gene matches: 3. CDR1 is SGHRS and CDR2 is YFSETQ in the germline V gene. As DNA, the CDR3 is TGCGCCAGCAGCTCAACTAGCGGGAGTGAGCAGTACTTC. Translation gives CASSSTSGSEQYF.

The chain combines TRBV15 with TRBJ2-1; 10 nucleotides align to TRBD2. Germline lookup yields CDR1 LNHNV and CDR2 YYDKDF (reference sequence). The CDR3 extends over 15 amino acids. The trim removed 1 base at V and 7 bases at J, leaving 4 bases unmatched. CDR3: CATSRGPSGRNEQFF. CDR3 DNA: TGTGCCACCAGCAGAGGTCCTAGCGGGAGAAATGAGCAGTTCTTC.

This clone occurred a few times. The rearrangement links TRBV30 to TRBJ2-5, with D tentatively TRBD1 (5 bases). CDR1 and CDR2 from the germline V gene are GTSNPN and SVGIG (reference sequence). Trimming took off 3 bases at V and 2 bases at J, with 13 bases between the two ends. The CDR3 runs to 14 residues. The CDR3 protein is CAWRGLSPQETQYF. CDR3 nucleotide sequence: TGTGCCTGGAGGGGGCTGTCTCCACAAGAGACCCAGTACTTC.

This chain uses TRBV9 with TRBJ1-1, with D unclear. The germline V gene has CDR1 SGDLS and CDR2 YYNGEE. The CDR3 is made up of 15 amino acids. The V end was cut by 0 bases, the J end by 4 bases, with 13 bases between. CDR3 nucleotides: TGTGCCAGCAGCGTAGGCTGGGCTGCGAGCACTGAAGCTTTCTTT. Residues: CASSVGWAASTEAFF.

The rearrangement links TRBV4-1 to TRBJ1-4; D is unclear. The V gene lost 3 bases and the J gene lost 7 bases, with 9 bases spanning the gap. CDR1 is MGHRA and CDR2 is YSYEKL in the germline V gene. There are 13 residues in the CDR3. The CDR3 spells CASSHPNGEKLFF. The DNA for the CDR3 is TGCGCCAGCAGCCACCCGAATGGTGAAAAACTGTTTTTT.

This clone was picked up a small number of times. The chain carries TRBV29-1 and TRBJ2-1, with D perhaps TRBD1 (6 bases). This CDR3 comprises 14 residues. Germline CDR1 and CDR2: SQVTM and ANQGSEA. Deletions cut 6 bases from V and 5 bases from J, with 17 bases between. The CDR3 nucleotides are TGCAGCGTCCACCTACAGGGTTCTAACAATGAGCAGTTCTTC. Amino acid sequence: CSVHLQGSNNEQFF.

The J gene is TRBJ1-1, the V gene TRBV30; 7 nucleotides line up with TRBD1. Germline values: CDR1 GTSNPN, CDR2 SVGIG (reference sequence). Germline trimming cut 8 bases from V and 1 base from J; bases unmatched to any gene: 7. CDR3 length equals 13 residues. DNA of the CDR3: TGTGCCACCGACAGGGCCCCGAACACTGAAGCTTTCTTT. This codes for CATDRAPNTEAFF.

A few counts support this clone. The V and J genes are TRBV7-9 and TRBJ2-3; 7 bases are shared with TRBD1. J was trimmed by 1 base and V by 7 bases; bases with no gene match: 11. This CDR3 has 16 residues. Germline CDR1 is SEHNR and CDR2 is FQNEAQ (reference sequence). The CDR3 reads CASNGATGTGTDTQYF. For the CDR3, the DNA is TGTGCCAGCAACGGGGCAACCGGGACAGGCACAGATACGCAGTATTTT.